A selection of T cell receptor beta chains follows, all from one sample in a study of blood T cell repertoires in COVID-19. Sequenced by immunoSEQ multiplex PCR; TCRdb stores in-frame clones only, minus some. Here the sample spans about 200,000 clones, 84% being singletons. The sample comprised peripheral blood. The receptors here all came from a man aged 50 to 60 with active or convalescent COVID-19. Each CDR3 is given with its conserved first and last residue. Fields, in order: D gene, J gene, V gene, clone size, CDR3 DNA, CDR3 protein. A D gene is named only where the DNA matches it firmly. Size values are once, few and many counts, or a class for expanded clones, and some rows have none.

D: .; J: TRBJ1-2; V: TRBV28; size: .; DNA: TGTGCCAGCGGCTACAACAGCTACTATGGCTACACCTTC; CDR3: CASGYNSYYGYTF
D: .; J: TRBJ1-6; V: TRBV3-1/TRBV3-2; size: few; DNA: TGTGCCAGCAGCCAAGACCCGGGAGAAAATTCACCCCTCCACTTT; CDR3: CASSQDPGENSPLHF
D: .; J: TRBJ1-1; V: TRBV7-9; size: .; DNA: TGTGCCAGCAGCTTAGCCAGGGAAGAAGCTGAAGCTTTCTTT; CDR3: CASSLAREEAEAFF
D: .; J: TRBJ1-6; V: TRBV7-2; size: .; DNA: TGTGCCAGCAGCTCGAAGGGGGGGTCCTATAATTCACCCCTCCACTTT; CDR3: CASSSKGGSYNSPLHF
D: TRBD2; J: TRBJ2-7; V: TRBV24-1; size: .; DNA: TGTGCCACCAGTGATTTGGGGCTAGCGGGTGGAAACTACGAGCAGTACTTC; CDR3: CATSDLGLAGGNYEQYF
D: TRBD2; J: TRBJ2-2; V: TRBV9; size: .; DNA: TGTGCCAGCAGCCCGGGGGGAGGCGGGGAGCTGTTTTTT; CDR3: CASSPGGGGELFF
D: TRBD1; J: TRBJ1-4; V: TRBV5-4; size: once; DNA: TGTGCCAGCAGCGCTACCGGGACAGGGAGTGAAAAACTGTTTTTT; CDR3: CASSATGTGSEKLFF
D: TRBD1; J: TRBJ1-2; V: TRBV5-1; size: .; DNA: TGCGCCAGCAGCCAGACAGGGACACAGCAGGGGGGCTACACCTTC; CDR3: CASSQTGTQQGGYTF
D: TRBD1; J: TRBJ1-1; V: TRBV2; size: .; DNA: TGTGCCAGCAGTCTAGGGACAGGAGCGAACACTGAAGCTTTCTTT; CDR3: CASSLGTGANTEAFF
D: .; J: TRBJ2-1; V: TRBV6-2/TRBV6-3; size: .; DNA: TGTGCCAGCAGTTATGGGGACTCCCAGTTCTTC; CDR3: CASSYGDSQFF
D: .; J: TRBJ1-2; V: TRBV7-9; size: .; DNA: TGTGCCAGCAGCCCAACCGGGCGGGACGGCTTTTATGGCTACACCTTC; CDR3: CASSPTGRDGFYGYTF
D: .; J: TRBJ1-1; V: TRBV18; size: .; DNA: TGTGCCAGCTCAACTACCGGGGGTGAAGCTTTCTTT; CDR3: CASSTTGGEAFF
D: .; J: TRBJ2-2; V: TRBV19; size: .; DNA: TGTGCCGTCCGAGGGGGAGCGGTGGACACCGGGGAGCTGTTTTTT; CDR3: CAVRGGAVDTGELFF
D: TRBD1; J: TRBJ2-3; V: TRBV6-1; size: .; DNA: TGTGCCAGCAGTGAGTTTCGACAGGGGATAGATACGCAGTATTTT; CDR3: CASSEFRQGIDTQYF
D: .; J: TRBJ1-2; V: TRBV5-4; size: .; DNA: TGTGCCAGCAGCTTGCAGTTTTTTGATGGCTACACCTTC; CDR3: CASSLQFFDGYTF
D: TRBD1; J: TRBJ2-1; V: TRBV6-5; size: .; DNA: TGTGCCAGCCGGGACAGGGGCCACAATGAGCAGTTCTTC; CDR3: CASRDRGHNEQFF
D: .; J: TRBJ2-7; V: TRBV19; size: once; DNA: TGTGCCAGTAGTTCCGGGACAACCTACGAGCAGTACTTC; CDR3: CASSSGTTYEQYF
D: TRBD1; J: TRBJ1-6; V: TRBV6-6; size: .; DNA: TGTGCCAGCAGTTCACCGGGACAGGTGCATTCACCCCTCCACTTT; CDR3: CASSSPGQVHSPLHF